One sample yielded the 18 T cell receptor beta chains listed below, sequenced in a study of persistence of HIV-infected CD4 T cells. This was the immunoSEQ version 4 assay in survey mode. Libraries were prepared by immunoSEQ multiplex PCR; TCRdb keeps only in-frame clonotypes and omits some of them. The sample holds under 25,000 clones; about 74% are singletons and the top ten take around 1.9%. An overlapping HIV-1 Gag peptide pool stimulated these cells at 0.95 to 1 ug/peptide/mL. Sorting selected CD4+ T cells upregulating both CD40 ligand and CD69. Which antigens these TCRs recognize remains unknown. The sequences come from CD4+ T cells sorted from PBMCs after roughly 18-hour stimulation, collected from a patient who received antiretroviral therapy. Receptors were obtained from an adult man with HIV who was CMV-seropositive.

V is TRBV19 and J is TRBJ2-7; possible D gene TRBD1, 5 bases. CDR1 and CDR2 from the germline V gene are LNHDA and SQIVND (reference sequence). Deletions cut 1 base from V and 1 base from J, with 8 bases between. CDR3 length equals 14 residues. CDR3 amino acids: CASSIGTPSYEQYF. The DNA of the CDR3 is TGTGCCAGTAGTATAGGGACACCATCCTACGAGCAGTACTTC.

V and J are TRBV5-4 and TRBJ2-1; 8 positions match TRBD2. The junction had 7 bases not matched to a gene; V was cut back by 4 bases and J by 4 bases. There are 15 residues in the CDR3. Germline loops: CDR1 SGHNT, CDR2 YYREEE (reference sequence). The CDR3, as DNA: TGTGCCAGCAGCATCCCGGGGGGGAGATACAATGAGCAGTTCTTC. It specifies CASSIPGGRYNEQFF.

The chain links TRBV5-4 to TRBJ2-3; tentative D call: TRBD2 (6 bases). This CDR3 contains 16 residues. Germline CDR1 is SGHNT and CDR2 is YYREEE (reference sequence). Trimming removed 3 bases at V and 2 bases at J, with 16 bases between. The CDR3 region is CASSSRDFGATDTQYF. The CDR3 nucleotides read TGTGCCAGCAGCTCCCGGGACTTCGGAGCCACAGATACGCAGTATTTT.

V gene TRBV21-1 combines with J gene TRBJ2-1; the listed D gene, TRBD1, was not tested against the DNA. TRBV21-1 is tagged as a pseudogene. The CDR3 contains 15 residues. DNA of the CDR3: TGTGCCACCCAGGGGACAGTTCCGGGTGGGGATGAGCAGTTCTTC. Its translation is CATQGTVPGGDEQFF.

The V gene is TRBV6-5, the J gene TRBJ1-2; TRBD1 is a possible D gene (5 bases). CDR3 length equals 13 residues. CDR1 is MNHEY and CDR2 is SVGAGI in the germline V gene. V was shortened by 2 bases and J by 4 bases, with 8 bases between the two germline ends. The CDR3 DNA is TGTGCCAGCAGTTACGGAGGGACCTATGGCTACACCTTC. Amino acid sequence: CASSYGGTYGYTF.

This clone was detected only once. The CDR3 bases are TGTGCCAGCAGTTTATCCGGGGCAGGGGGGGAGCAGTACTTC. Amino acid sequence: CASSLSGAGGEQYF. The V call is TRBV28, the J call TRBJ2-7, with D possibly being TRBD1 (7 bases). Trimming pared 1 base from V and 7 bases from J, leaving 14 bases between. Germline V lookup: CDR1 MDHEN, CDR2 SYDVKM. This CDR3 spans 14 amino acids.

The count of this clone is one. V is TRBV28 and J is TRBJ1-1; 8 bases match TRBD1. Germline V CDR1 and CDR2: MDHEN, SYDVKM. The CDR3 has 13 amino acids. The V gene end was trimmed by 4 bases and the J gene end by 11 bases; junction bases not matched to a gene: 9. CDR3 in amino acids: CASSSYTGGSAFF. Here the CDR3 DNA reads TGTGCCAGCAGTTCCTATACAGGGGGTAGCGCTTTCTTT.

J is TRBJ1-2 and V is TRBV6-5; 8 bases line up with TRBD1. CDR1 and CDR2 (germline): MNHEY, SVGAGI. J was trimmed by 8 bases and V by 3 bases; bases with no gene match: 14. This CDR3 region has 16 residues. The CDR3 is CASSYSLRDRSLGYTF. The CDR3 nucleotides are TGTGCCAGCAGTTATTCCCTCCGGGACAGGTCGTTAGGCTACACCTTC.

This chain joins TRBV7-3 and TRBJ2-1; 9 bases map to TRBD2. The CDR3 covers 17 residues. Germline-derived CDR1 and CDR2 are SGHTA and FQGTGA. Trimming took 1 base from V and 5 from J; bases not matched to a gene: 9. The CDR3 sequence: CASSLIGKGTSHNEQFF. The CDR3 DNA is TGTGCCAGCAGCTTAATTGGGAAGGGGACTAGCCACAATGAGCAGTTCTTC.

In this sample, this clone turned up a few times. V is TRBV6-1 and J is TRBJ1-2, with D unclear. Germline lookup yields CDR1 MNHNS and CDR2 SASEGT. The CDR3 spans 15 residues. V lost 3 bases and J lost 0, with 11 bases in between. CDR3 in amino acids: CASSDQGSANYGYTF. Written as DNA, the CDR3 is TGTGCCAGCAGTGACCAAGGTTCAGCTAACTATGGCTACACCTTC.

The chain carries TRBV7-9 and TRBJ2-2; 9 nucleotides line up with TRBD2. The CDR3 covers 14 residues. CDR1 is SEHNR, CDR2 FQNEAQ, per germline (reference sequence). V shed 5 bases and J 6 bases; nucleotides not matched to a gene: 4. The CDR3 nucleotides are TGTGCCAGCAGCGAAAGCGGGGGGTCCGGGGAGCTGTTTTTT. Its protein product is CASSESGGSGELFF. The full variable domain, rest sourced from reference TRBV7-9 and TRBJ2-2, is DTGVSQNPRHKITKRGQNVTFRCDPISEHNRLYWYRQTLGQGPEFLTYFQNEAQLEKSRLLSDRFSAERPKGSFSTLEIQRTEQGDSAMYLCASSESGGSGELFFGEGSRLTVL.

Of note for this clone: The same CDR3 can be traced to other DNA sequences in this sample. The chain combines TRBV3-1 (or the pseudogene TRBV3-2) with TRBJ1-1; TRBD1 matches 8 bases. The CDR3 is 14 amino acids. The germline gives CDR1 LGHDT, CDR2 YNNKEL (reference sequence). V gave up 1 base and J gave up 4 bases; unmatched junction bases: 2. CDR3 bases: TGTGCCAGCAGCCAAGGTGGACAGGGCACTGAAGCTTTCTTT. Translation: CASSQGGQGTEAFF.

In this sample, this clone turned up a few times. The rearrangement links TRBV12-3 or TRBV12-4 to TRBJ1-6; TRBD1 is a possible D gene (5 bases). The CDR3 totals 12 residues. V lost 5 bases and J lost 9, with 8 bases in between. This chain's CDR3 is CASSRQLSPLHF. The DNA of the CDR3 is TGTGCCAGCAGTCGACAGCTTTCACCCCTCCACTTT.

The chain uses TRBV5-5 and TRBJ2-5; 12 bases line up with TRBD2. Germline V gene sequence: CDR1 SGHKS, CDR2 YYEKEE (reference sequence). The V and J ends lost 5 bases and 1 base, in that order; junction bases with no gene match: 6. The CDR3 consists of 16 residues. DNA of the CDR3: TGTGCCAGCAGTTCTAGCGGGGGGGCTGGCCAAGAGACCCAGTACTTC. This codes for CASSSSGGAGQETQYF.

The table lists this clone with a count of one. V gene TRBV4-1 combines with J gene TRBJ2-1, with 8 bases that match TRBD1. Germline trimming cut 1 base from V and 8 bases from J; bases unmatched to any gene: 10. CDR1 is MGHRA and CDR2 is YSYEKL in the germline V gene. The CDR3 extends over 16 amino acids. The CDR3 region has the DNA TGCGCCAGCAGCCAAGCAAGGCAGGGGGCGCGCCATGAGCAGTTCTTC. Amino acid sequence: CASSQARQGARHEQFF.

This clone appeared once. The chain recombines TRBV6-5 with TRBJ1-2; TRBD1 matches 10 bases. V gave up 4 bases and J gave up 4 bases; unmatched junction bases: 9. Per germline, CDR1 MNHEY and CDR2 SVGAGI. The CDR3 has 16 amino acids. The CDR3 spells CASSSPGQGGGYGYTF. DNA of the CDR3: TGTGCCAGCAGTTCCCCTGGACAGGGGGGCGGCTATGGCTACACCTTC.

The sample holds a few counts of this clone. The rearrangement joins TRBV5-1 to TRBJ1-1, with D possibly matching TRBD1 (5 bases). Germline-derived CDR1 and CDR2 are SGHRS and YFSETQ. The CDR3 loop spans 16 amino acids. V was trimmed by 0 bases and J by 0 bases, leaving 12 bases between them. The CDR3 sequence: CASSLEGRGMNTEAFF. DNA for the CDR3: TGCGCCAGCAGCTTGGAAGGAAGGGGAATGAACACTGAAGCTTTCTTT.

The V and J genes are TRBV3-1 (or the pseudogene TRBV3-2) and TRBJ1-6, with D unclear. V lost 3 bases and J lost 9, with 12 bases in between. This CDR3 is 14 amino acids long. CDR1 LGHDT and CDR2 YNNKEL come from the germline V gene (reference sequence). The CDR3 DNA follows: TGTGCCAGCAGCCACGGGGTCCAGAGTTCACCCCTCCACTTT. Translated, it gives CASSHGVQSSPLHF.